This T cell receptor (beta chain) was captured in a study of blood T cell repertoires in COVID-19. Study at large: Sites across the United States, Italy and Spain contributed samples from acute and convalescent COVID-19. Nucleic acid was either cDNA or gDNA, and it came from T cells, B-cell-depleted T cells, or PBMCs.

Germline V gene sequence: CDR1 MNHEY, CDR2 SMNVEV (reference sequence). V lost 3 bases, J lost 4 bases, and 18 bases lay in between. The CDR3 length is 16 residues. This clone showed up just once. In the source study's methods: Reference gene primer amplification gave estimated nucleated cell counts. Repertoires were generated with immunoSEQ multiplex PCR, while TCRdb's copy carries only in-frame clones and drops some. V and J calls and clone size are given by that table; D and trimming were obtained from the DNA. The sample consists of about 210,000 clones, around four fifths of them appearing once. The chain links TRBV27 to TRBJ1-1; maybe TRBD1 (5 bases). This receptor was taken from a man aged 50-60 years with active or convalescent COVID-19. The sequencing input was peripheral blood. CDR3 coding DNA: TGTGCCAGCAGTTTTGAAGGGGTAGCTCGGGCCACTGAAGCTTTCTTT. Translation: CASSFEGVARATEAFF.